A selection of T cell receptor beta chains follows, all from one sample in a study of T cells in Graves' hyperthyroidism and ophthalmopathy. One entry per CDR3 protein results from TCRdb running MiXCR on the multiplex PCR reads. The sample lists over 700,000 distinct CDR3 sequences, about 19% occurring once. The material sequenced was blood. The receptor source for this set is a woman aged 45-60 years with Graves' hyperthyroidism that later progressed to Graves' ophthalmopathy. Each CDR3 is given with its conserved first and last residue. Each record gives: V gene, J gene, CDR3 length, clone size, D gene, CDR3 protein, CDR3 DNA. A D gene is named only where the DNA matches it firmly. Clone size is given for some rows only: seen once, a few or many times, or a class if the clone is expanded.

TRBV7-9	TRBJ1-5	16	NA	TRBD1	CASSLGVGQGVQPQHF	TGTGCCAGCAGCTTAGGGGTCGGACAGGGAGTTCAGCCCCAGCATTTT
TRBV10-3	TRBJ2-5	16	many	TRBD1	CAISDPRDRGHETQYF	TGTGCCATCAGTGACCCTCGGGACAGGGGGCATGAGACCCAGTACTTC
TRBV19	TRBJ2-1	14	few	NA	CASSEGPASNEQFF	TGTGCCAGTAGTGAGGGGCCTGCAAGCAATGAGCAGTTCTTC
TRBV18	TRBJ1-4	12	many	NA	CASSPLNEKLFF	TGTGCCAGCTCACCACTAAATGAAAAACTGTTTTTT
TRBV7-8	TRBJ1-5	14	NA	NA	CASSSWTANQPQHF	TGTGCCAGCAGCTCCTGGACAGCGAATCAGCCCCAGCATTTT
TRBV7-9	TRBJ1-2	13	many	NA	CASSGKGSNGYTF	TGTGCCAGCAGCGGGAAGGGGAGCAATGGCTACACCTTC
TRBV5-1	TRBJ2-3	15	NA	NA	CASTPGARAGDTQYF	TGCGCCAGCACCCCTGGCGCGCGGGCCGGAGATACGCAGTATTTT
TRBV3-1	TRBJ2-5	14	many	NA	CASSQVLGRETQYF	TGTGCCAGCAGCCAAGTATTGGGGCGGGAGACCCAGTACTTC
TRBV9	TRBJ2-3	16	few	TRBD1	CASSLNRGQSTDTQYF	TGTGCCAGCAGCCTCAACAGGGGACAAAGCACAGATACGCAGTATTTT
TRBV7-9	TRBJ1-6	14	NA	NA	CASSPVLGNSPLHF	TGTGCCAGCAGCCCGGTACTGGGCAATTCACCCCTCCACTTT
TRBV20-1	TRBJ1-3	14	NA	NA	CSASIQGSGNTIYF	TGCAGTGCTAGCATACAGGGTTCTGGAAACACCATATATTTT
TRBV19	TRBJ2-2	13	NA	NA	CASSMNTAGELFF	TGTGCCAGTAGTATGAACACGGCTGGGGAGCTGTTTTTT
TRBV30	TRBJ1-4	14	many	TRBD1	CAWALGQGPNKLFF	TGTGCCTGGGCCCTTGGACAGGGGCCGAATAAACTGTTTTTT
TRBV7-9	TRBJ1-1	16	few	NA	CASSLAGVVPNTEAFF	TGTGCCAGCAGCTTAGCGGGGGTCGTCCCCAACACTGAAGCTTTCTTT
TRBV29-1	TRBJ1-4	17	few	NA	CSTMVDSAGSTNEKLFF	TGCAGCACAATGGTAGACAGTGCCGGTTCAACTAATGAAAAACTGTTTTTT
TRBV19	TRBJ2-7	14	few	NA	CASSFEFSGYEQYF	TGTGCCAGTAGTTTTGAGTTCTCTGGGTACGAGCAGTACTTC
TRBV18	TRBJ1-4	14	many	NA	CASSPSGSNEKLFF	TGTGCCAGCTCACCGTCGGGTAGTAATGAAAAACTGTTTTTT
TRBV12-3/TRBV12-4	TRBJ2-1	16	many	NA	CASSSPAWGGLSEQFF	TGTGCCAGCAGTTCTCCCGCTTGGGGGGGGCTGAGTGAGCAGTTCTTC
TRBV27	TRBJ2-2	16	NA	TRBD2	CASSLSTGGLGGELFF	TGTGCCAGCAGTTTATCAACGGGGGGGTTGGGCGGGGAGCTGTTTTTT
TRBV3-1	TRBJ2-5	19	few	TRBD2	CASSLGLAGGPGSRETQYF	TGTGCCAGCAGCCTCGGACTAGCGGGGGGGCCGGGGTCCCGTGAGACCCAGTACTTC
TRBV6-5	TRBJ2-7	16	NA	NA	CASSYPIGDGSYEQYF	TGTGCCAGCAGTTACCCGATCGGGGACGGCTCCTACGAGCAGTACTTC
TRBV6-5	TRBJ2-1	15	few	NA	CASSYGQSSYNEQFF	TGTGCCAGCAGTTACGGCCAGAGCTCCTACAATGAGCAGTTCTTC
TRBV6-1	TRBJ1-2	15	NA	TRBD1	CASRDPGQGSYGYTF	TGTGCCAGCAGAGATCCGGGACAGGGGAGCTATGGCTACACCTTC
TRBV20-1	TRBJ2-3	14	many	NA	CSAPLPGLVDTQYF	TGCAGTGCGCCCCTCCCGGGACTGGTAGATACGCAGTATTTT
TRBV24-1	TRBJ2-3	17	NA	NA	CATSDLGAGVNTDTQYF	TGTGCCACCAGTGATTTGGGAGCAGGGGTAAACACAGATACGCAGTATTTT
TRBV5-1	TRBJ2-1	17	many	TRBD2	CASSLLTSGGKYNEQFF	TGCGCCAGCAGCTTGCTTACTAGCGGGGGGAAGTACAATGAGCAGTTCTTC
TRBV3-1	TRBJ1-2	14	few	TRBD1	CASSQGTGDYGYTF	TGTGCCAGCAGCCAAGGGACAGGGGACTATGGCTACACCTTC
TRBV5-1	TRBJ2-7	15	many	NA	CASSLEAGANGEQYF	TGCGCCAGCAGCTTGGAAGCAGGGGCGAACGGGGAGCAGTACTTC
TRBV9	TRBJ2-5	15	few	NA	CASSVSGLGWETQYF	TGTGCCAGCAGCGTATCAGGGTTAGGGTGGGAGACCCAGTACTTC
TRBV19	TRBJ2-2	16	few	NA	CASTQPLAANTGELFF	TGTGCCAGTACCCAACCCTTGGCAGCGAACACCGGGGAGCTGTTTTTT
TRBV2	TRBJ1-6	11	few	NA	CANRPDSPLHF	TGTGCCAACAGGCCCGATTCACCCCTCCACTTT
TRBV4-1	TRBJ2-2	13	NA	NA	CASSHHRDGELFF	TGCGCCAGCAGCCATCACAGGGACGGGGAGCTGTTTTTT
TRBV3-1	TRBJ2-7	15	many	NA	CASSQTPSWGYEQYF	TGTGCCAGCAGCCAAACACCATCCTGGGGGTACGAGCAGTACTTC
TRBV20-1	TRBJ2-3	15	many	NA	CSATAAGTSTDTQYF	TGCAGTGCAACAGCGGCGGGGACGAGCACAGATACGCAGTATTTT
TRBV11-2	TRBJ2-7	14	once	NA	CASSLGSISYEQYF	TGTGCCAGCAGTTTGGGCAGCATCTCCTACGAGCAGTACTTC
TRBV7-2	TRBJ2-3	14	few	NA	CASSLRHQAGTQYF	TGTGCCAGCAGCTTACGGCACCAGGCGGGTACGCAGTATTTT
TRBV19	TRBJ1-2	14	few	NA	CASTQGLPAYGYTF	TGTGCCAGTACGCAGGGACTTCCTGCCTATGGCTACACCTTC
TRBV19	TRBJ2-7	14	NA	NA	CASSMGYLLYEQYF	TGTGCCAGTAGTATGGGTTACCTTCTCTACGAGCAGTACTTC
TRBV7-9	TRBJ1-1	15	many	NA	CASSLVEDTGAKAFF	TGTGCCAGCAGCTTAGTTGAGGACACAGGTGCTAAAGCTTTCTTT